This TCR beta chain comes out of a study of CD8 T cells in Susac syndrome. After extraction with the RNeasy kit, roughly 0.45 to 1 ug of the RNA was reverse transcribed using random hexamers. Each CDR3 protein gets one entry after TCRdb re-called the immunoSEQ multiplex PCR reads with MiXCR. The repertoire holds some 150,000 distinct CDR3 sequences, around 94% seen once, with less than 0.095% in the top ten. CDR3 size: 14 residues. Germline-derived CDR1 and CDR2 are KGHSH and LQKENI. V lost 2 bases, J lost 10 bases, and 15 bases lay in between. The source is a human donor in good health. V usage is TRBV18 and J usage is TRBJ2-1, with D perhaps matching TRBD1 (5 bases). The source material was CD4+ T cells from PBMCs. CDR3 amino acids: CASSPRTTQGEQFF. CDR3 sequence (DNA): TGTGCCAGCTCACCAAGGACAACCCAGGGCGAGCAGTTCTTC.